Listed below are T cell receptor beta chains from one sample, sequenced in a study of HIV-infected patients and healthy controls. TCRdb fed the 5' RACE reads into MiXCR, producing one record per CDR3 protein. The table includes 70,000 or so distinct CDR3 sequences, approximately 16% detected once. Sequenced material: CD4+ T cells from blood. The receptors shown here come from a human donor in good health. Each CDR3 is given with its conserved first and last residue. The D gene is left open where the match is weak. Not all rows give a size; the values are once, few, many and, for expanded clones, a class.

J | D | size | V | CDR3 | DNA
TRBJ1-3 | - | - | TRBV5-1 | CASSLGQSLSGNTIYF | TGCGCCAGCAGCTTGGGACAGTCTCTTTCTGGAAACACCATATATTTT
TRBJ2-1 | - | many | TRBV12-3/TRBV12-4 | CASSLIDEQFF | TGTGCCAGCAGCCTAATCGATGAGCAGTTCTTC
TRBJ2-7 | - | many | TRBV7-9 | CASSLAKTREQYF | TGTGCCAGCAGCTTAGCCAAGACCCGAGAGCAGTACTTC
TRBJ1-2 | - | - | TRBV28 | CASSALRDTPYGYTF | TGTGCCAGCAGTGCACTCCGGGACACCCCCTATGGCTACACCTTC
TRBJ1-1 | TRBD1 | many | TRBV7-9 | CASSLTWTGGTEAFF | TGTGCCAGCAGCTTAACCTGGACAGGTGGGACTGAAGCTTTCTTT
TRBJ2-5 | - | many | TRBV2 | CASSIDPRLGEETQYF | TGTGCCAGCAGTATCGACCCGAGGTTGGGTGAGGAGACCCAGTACTTC
TRBJ2-5 | - | few | TRBV2 | CASRKDSQETQYF | TGTGCCAGCAGGAAAGACAGCCAAGAGACCCAGTACTTC
TRBJ2-1 | - | few | TRBV7-9 | CASSGAVFGDNEQFF | TGTGCCAGCAGCGGCGCAGTTTTCGGGGACAATGAGCAGTTCTTC
TRBJ1-4 | - | - | TRBV2 | CASRPRATNEKLFF | TGTGCCAGCAGGCCCAGGGCAACTAATGAAAAACTGTTTTTT
TRBJ2-1 | TRBD2 | many | TRBV7-2 | CASSHSNLAGVSDEQFF | TGTGCCAGCAGCCATTCTAATCTAGCGGGAGTGAGTGATGAGCAGTTCTTC
TRBJ2-5 | - | - | TRBV19 | CASSPRGGWEETQYF | TGTGCCAGTAGCCCTAGGGGGGGGTGGGAAGAGACCCAGTACTTC
TRBJ2-5 | - | medium-sized | TRBV7-2 | CASSLGTVETQYF | TGTGCCAGCAGCTTAGGGACAGTGGAGACCCAGTACTTC
TRBJ2-7 | - | few | TRBV6-2/TRBV6-3 | CASSLISRYEQYF | TGTGCCAGCAGTTTGATCTCCCGCTACGAGCAGTACTTC
TRBJ2-2 | TRBD1 | - | TRBV19 | CASKIQGSDTGELFF | TGTGCCAGTAAAATACAGGGGAGTGACACCGGGGAGCTGTTTTTT
TRBJ2-6 | TRBD2 | few | TRBV19 | CASTRGGSGANVLTF | TGTGCCAGCACCCGGGGGGGCTCTGGGGCCAACGTCCTGACTTTC
TRBJ2-5 | - | few | TRBV7-2 | CASSFAGAGETQYF | TGTGCCAGCAGCTTTGCGGGGGCGGGGGAGACCCAGTACTTC
TRBJ1-2 | - | many | TRBV12-3/TRBV12-4 | CASSFTSNYGYTF | TGTGCCAGCAGTTTCACTTCGAACTATGGCTACACCTTC
TRBJ2-2 | TRBD2 | few | TRBV20-1 | CSARAGGATGELFF | TGCAGTGCTAGGGCGGGAGGGGCCACCGGGGAGCTGTTTTTT
TRBJ2-1 | - | - | TRBV10-3 | CASTKNNEQFF | TGTGCCTCGACGAAGAACAATGAGCAGTTCTTC
TRBJ1-2 | - | few | TRBV19 | CASIQEGRYGYTF | TGTGCCAGTATCCAAGAGGGGCGCTATGGCTACACCTTC
TRBJ2-5 | TRBD2 | - | TRBV7-2 | CASSPWTSGTQYF | TGTGCCAGCAGCCCATGGACTAGCGGGACCCAGTACTTC
TRBJ2-3 | - | few | TRBV20-1 | CSARRGGTSTDTQYF | TGCAGTGCTAGAAGGGGCGGGACTAGCACAGATACGCAGTATTTT
TRBJ1-1 | TRBD1 | few | TRBV6-2/TRBV6-3 | CASSSAGTGSTEAFF | TGTGCCAGCAGTTCCGCCGGGACAGGGTCCACTGAAGCTTTCTTT
TRBJ2-5 | - | few | TRBV7-2 | CASSLGPQETQYF | TGTGCCAGCAGCTTGGGCCCTCAAGAGACCCAGTACTTC
TRBJ1-2 | TRBD1 | few | TRBV4-3 | CASSQEHRTGLTF | TGCGCCAGCAGCCAAGAGCATCGGACAGGGTTGACCTTC
TRBJ1-3 | - | - | TRBV2 | CASRGDTAGNTIYF | TGTGCCAGCAGAGGGGACACTGCTGGAAACACCATATATTTT
TRBJ1-3 | - | - | TRBV6-5 | CASSYTASGNTIYF | TGTGCCAGCAGTTACACGGCCTCTGGAAACACCATATATTTT
TRBJ1-5 | TRBD1 | once | TRBV7-2 | CASSRGPTGGTGQPQHF | TGTGCCAGCAGCCGGGGTCCTACAGGGGGGACGGGGCAGCCCCAGCATTTT
TRBJ1-5 | - | many | TRBV20-1 | CSASPGLLNQPQHF | TGCAGTGCTAGTCCGGGACTCCTAAATCAGCCCCAGCATTTT
TRBJ1-2 | TRBD1 | few | TRBV20-1 | CSARLDRGLAGYTF | TGCAGTGCTAGACTTGACAGGGGGCTGGCTGGCTACACCTTC
TRBJ2-1 | - | many | TRBV11-2 | CASSLGNSGTVYNEQFF | TGTGCCAGCAGCTTAGGGAACTCGGGGACCGTTTACAATGAGCAGTTCTTC
TRBJ2-5 | - | - | TRBV7-9 | CASTPRGAQETQYF | TGTGCCAGCACCCCAAGGGGAGCGCAAGAGACCCAGTACTTC
TRBJ2-1 | TRBD2 | - | TRBV6-2/TRBV6-3 | CASSSLAGGHNEQFF | TGTGCCAGCAGTTCACTAGCGGGGGGCCACAATGAGCAGTTCTTC
TRBJ1-5 | - | many | TRBV6-2/TRBV6-3 | CASSRRNQPQHF | TGTGCCAGCAGCCGACGTAATCAGCCCCAGCATTTT
TRBJ2-1 | - | few | TRBV18 | CASSPGGSYNEQFF | TGTGCCAGCTCACCAGGGGGCAGCTACAATGAGCAGTTCTTC
TRBJ1-1 | - | few | TRBV9 | CASSGRENTEAFF | TGTGCCAGCAGCGGGAGGGAGAACACTGAAGCTTTCTTT
TRBJ2-1 | - | few | TRBV4-3 | CASSMGRGRYNEQFF | TGCGCCAGCAGCATGGGAAGGGGCCGCTACAATGAGCAGTTCTTC
TRBJ2-7 | - | - | TRBV28 | CASSAGSNGGYEQYF | TGTGCCAGCAGTGCGGGATCCAACGGGGGCTACGAGCAGTACTTC
TRBJ1-1 | - | - | TRBV6-5 | CASSYSSGRATEAFF | TGTGCCAGCAGTTACTCGAGTGGGCGGGCCACTGAAGCTTTCTTT
TRBJ2-3 | - | - | TRBV5-1 | CASSLLSGSSTDTQYF | TGCGCCAGCAGCTTGTTATCCGGGAGTAGCACAGATACGCAGTATTTT
TRBJ1-1 | - | - | TRBV12-3/TRBV12-4 | CASSLFVDTEAFF | TGTGCCAGCAGTTTGTTCGTGGACACTGAAGCTTTCTTT
TRBJ2-3 | TRBD2 | few | TRBV7-2 | CASSLGLAGITDTQYF | TGTGCCAGCAGCTTAGGACTAGCGGGGATCACAGATACGCAGTATTTT
TRBJ2-4 | TRBD1 | few | TRBV6-2/TRBV6-3 | CASSPPTGGMNIQYF | TGTGCCAGCAGCCCCCCAACAGGGGGCATGAACATTCAGTACTTC
TRBJ1-5 | - | many | TRBV28 | CASSSVAGSGNQPQHF | TGTGCCAGCAGCTCCGTTGCAGGGAGTGGGAATCAGCCCCAGCATTTT
TRBJ1-6 | TRBD1 | few | TRBV7-2 | CASSWTGESSPLHF | TGTGCCAGCAGTTGGACAGGGGAAAGTTCACCCCTCCACTTT